Following are 27 T cell receptor beta chains from one sample sequenced in a study of cytomegalovirus exposure and HLA in healthy donors. Researchers ran the PCR with 60 Vbeta and 13 Jbeta primers. TCRdb's table, derived via immunoSEQ multiplex PCR, lists solely in-frame clones and lacks some. Among roughly 200,000 clones listed, almost 85% were seen once. The source material was PBMCs. These receptors were collected from a woman between 40 and 50 years old in good health and CMV-seronegative.

The rearrangement uses TRBV5-4 and TRBJ2-7; 8 nucleotides align to TRBD2. The ends lost 4 bases at V and 4 bases at J; junction bases unmatched: 13. The CDR3 runs 16 residues. Germline CDR1 and CDR2: SGHNT and YYREEE (reference sequence). CDR3 DNA: TGTGCCAGCAGCACAATCCCACAGGGCGGGGGGTACGAGCAGTACTTC. It is translated as CASSTIPQGGGYEQYF.

The J gene is TRBJ2-7, the V gene TRBV4-3, with D tentatively TRBD1 (6 bases). Trimming left V 4 bases short and J 0 bases short, with 16 bases between. There are 16 residues in the CDR3. The germline V gene has CDR1 LGHNA and CDR2 YSLEER. For the CDR3, the DNA is TGCGCCAGCAGCCTCAGGCCCCAGGGGTCCTCCTACGAGCAGTACTTC. The encoded protein is CASSLRPQGSSYEQYF.

V usage is TRBV7-6 and J usage is TRBJ2-3; 11 bases are a match to TRBD2. Germline loops: CDR1 SGHVS, CDR2 FNYEAQ. J gave up 3 bases and V 3 bases, and 2 bases lay outside the gene matches. CDR3 length equals 15 residues. The CDR3 bases are TGTGCCAGCAGCTTCCTAGCGGGGGGAACAGATACGCAGTATTTT. This translates into CASSFLAGGTDTQYF.

The chain links TRBV5-6 to TRBJ1-4, with D perhaps matching TRBD1 (5 bases). Trimming removed 4 bases at V and 1 base at J, with 14 bases between. The germline CDR1 and CDR2 sequences are SGHDT and YYEEEE. This CDR3 is 16 amino acids long. CDR3 protein: CASSVPLGGTNEKLFF. In nucleotides, the CDR3 is TGTGCCAGCAGCGTCCCCTTGGGGGGAACTAATGAAAAACTGTTTTTT.

The V gene is TRBV28, the J gene TRBJ2-4, with a tentative D call TRBD2 (5 bases). V was pared by 6 bases and J by 3 bases, with 9 bases between. CDR3 length: 13 residues. The germline V gene encodes CDR1 MDHEN and CDR2 SYDVKM. The CDR3 here is CASRAELKNIQYF. The CDR3 DNA sequence: TGTGCCAGCAGAGCGGAACTCAAAAACATTCAGTACTTC.

V gene TRBV27 combines with J gene TRBJ2-7, with a possible D match to TRBD1 (6 bases). Germline CDR1 reads MNHEY; CDR2 reads SMNVEV (reference sequence). There are 17 residues in the CDR3. The V gene lost 1 base and the J gene lost 3 bases, with 19 bases spanning the gap. This CDR3 is CASSLYGTLDTYYEQYF. Here the CDR3 DNA reads TGTGCCAGCAGTTTATATGGGACACTTGACACCTACTACGAGCAGTACTTC.

This chain joins TRBV27 and TRBJ1-5; 10 nucleotides match TRBD1. In germline, CDR1 is MNHEY, CDR2 SMNVEV (reference sequence). CDR3 size: 14 residues. V dropped 5 bases and J dropped 10; count of bases not matched to a gene: 8. The CDR3 here is CASSPRQGAGPQHF. The CDR3, as DNA: TGTGCCAGCAGTCCACGACAGGGGGCAGGTCCCCAGCATTTT.

This chain joins TRBV2 and TRBJ2-3; TRBD1 matches 8 bases. Losses at the gene ends were 2 bases for V and 5 bases for J; bases not matched to a gene: 6. The CDR3 contains 15 residues. CDR1 and CDR2 (germline): SNHLY, FYNNEI. The DNA for the CDR3 is TGTGCCAGCAGTGAACAGGGGGCGCGTATAGATACGCAGTATTTT. It yields the protein CASSEQGARIDTQYF.

This clone occurred a few times. The rearrangement uses TRBV5-6 and TRBJ1-1; no definite D call. The germline V gene has CDR1 SGHDT and CDR2 YYEEEE. Trimming left V 0 bases short and J 1 base short, with 7 bases between. The CDR3 is made up of 14 amino acids. CDR3 loop: CASSLAGANTEAFF. Written as DNA, the CDR3 is TGTGCCAGCAGCTTGGCCGGTGCGAACACTGAAGCTTTCTTT.

The V gene is TRBV6-5, the J gene TRBJ1-6; possibly TRBD1 for D (6 bases). Looked up from germline, CDR1 is MNHEY and CDR2 is SVGAGI. V was cut by 6 bases and J by 7 bases, with 16 bases left in between. CDR3 size: 15 residues. The chain's CDR3 is CASSDGQISNSPLHF. The CDR3 coding sequence is TGTGCCAGCAGCGACGGACAGATTTCCAATTCACCCCTCCACTTT.

V usage is TRBV5-1 and J usage is TRBJ1-2; D gene uncertain. The CDR3 runs to 14 residues. Germline CDR1 reads SGHRS; CDR2 reads YFSETQ. Trimming cost V 0 bases and J 7 bases, with 13 bases left between them. CDR3 loop: CASSLGQQTLGYTF. CDR3 bases: TGCGCCAGCAGCTTGGGTCAACAAACCCTTGGCTACACCTTC.

CDR3 residues: CASSFGGTRYEQYF. The CDR3 DNA follows: TGTGCCAGCAGTTTTGGTGGGACAAGATACGAGCAGTACTTC. The chain couples TRBV28 to TRBJ2-7; a weak D match, TRBD1 (6 bases). V shed 3 bases and J shed 4 bases, with 13 bases lying between them. The germline V gene encodes CDR1 MDHEN and CDR2 SYDVKM. CDR3 length: 14 amino acids.

This chain uses TRBV27 with TRBJ1-3, with TRBD1 identical over 7 bases. With 6 bases clipped from V and 3 bases from J, the junction kept 8 bases outside the gene matches. Germline V gene lookup returns CDR1 MNHEY and CDR2 SMNVEV (reference sequence). There are 15 residues in the CDR3. Here the CDR3 DNA reads TGTGCCAGCAGGAGGGCAGGGGGTGGTGGAAACACCATATATTTT. Amino acid sequence: CASRRAGGGGNTIYF.

The chain joins TRBV6-6 to TRBJ2-5; D may be TRBD2 (6 bases). There are 15 residues in the CDR3. Germline V lookup: CDR1 MNHNY, CDR2 SVGAGI (reference sequence). Trimming pared 2 bases from V and 3 bases from J, leaving 13 bases between. The CDR3 sequence: CASSYVGRGKETQYF. In nucleotides, the CDR3 is TGTGCCAGCAGTTACGTGGGGCGGGGTAAAGAGACCCAGTACTTC.

Concerning this clone itself: Germline and junction disagree at one end, which may indicate a read error. The V gene is TRBV28, the J gene TRBJ1-6; D is unclear. This CDR3 is 11 amino acids long. The germline gives CDR1 MDHEN, CDR2 SYDVKM. The CDR3 loop is CASRGRRVTTF. The CDR3 DNA sequence: TGTGCCAGCAGAGGGAGGCGCGTTACGACCTTT.

This chain joins TRBV2 and TRBJ1-1; no definite D call. With 7 bases removed from V and 3 bases from J, the gap between germline ends came to 15 bases. From germline, CDR1 is SNHLY and CDR2 FYNNEI. The CDR3 consists of 14 residues. The CDR3 bases are TGTGCCAGCACGTACGGGGAAATGGACACTGAAGCTTTCTTT. This gives the protein CASTYGEMDTEAFF.

This chain joins TRBV7-3 and TRBJ2-2; TRBD1 matches at 8 bases. The V gene end was trimmed by 5 bases and the J gene end by 8 bases; junction bases not matched to a gene: 7. This CDR3 comprises 14 residues. CDR1 and CDR2 from the germline V gene are SGHTA and FQGTGA. Here the CDR3 DNA reads TGTGCCAGCAGCCCCGGGACAGGTGCTGGGGAGCTGTTTTTT. Translating it yields CASSPGTGAGELFF. Drawing the rest from reference TRBV7-3 and TRBJ2-2, the complete variable domain is GAGVSQTPSNKVTEKGKYVELRCDPISGHTALYWYRQSLGQGPEFLIYFQGTGAADDSGLPNDRFFAVRPEGSVSTLKIQRTERGDSAVYLCASSPGTGAGELFFGEGSRLTVL.

CDR3 in amino acids: CASSQAAYTQYF. The CDR3 DNA reads as TGTGCCAGCTCCCAAGCGGCCTATACGCAGTATTTT. The V gene is TRBV28, the J gene TRBJ2-3; D might be TRBD2 (5 bases). Trimming left V 8 bases short and J 7 bases short, with 13 bases between. The CDR3 spans 12 residues. The germline V gene encodes CDR1 MDHEN and CDR2 SYDVKM. Full variable domain (missing parts from reference TRBV28 and TRBJ2-3): DVKVTQSSRYLVKRTGEKVFLECVQDMDHENMFWYRQDPGLGLRLIYFSYDVKMKEKGDIPEGYSVSREKKERFSLILESASTNQTSMYLCASSQAAYTQYFGPGTRLTVL.

The J gene is TRBJ2-7, the V gene TRBV27; 9 bases are a match to TRBD2. The V gene end was trimmed by 6 bases and the J gene end by 3 bases; junction bases not matched to a gene: 6. Germline lookup yields CDR1 MNHEY and CDR2 SMNVEV (reference sequence). CDR3 size: 14 residues. DNA for the CDR3: TGTGCCAGCAGCCCTAGCGGGGCCCTCTACGAGCAGTACTTC. This sequence encodes CASSPSGALYEQYF.

This chain links TRBV29-1 with TRBJ2-2, with TRBD1 as a possible D gene (6 bases). Per germline, CDR1 SQVTM and CDR2 ANQGSEA. The CDR3 extends over 13 amino acids. Between the trimmed V and J ends, which lost 6 bases and 0 bases, there was a span of 8 bases. The CDR3 is CSVGQANTGELFF. Written as DNA, the CDR3 is TGCAGCGTGGGACAAGCGAACACCGGGGAGCTGTTTTTT.

CDR3 in amino acids: CASSFDTTNYGYTF. Here the CDR3 DNA reads TGTGCCAGCAGCTTTGACACCACTAACTATGGCTACACCTTC. The V and J genes are TRBV5-6 and TRBJ1-2, with unresolved D. Trimming pared 2 bases from V and 0 bases from J, leaving 8 bases between. Germline V gene data show CDR1 as SGHDT and CDR2 as YYEEEE. The CDR3 runs 14 residues.

The V gene is TRBV29-1, the J gene TRBJ1-1; 9 bases map to TRBD1. V shed 0 bases, J shed 7 bases, and the junction held 3 bases outside the gene matches. The CDR3 extends over 13 amino acids. Germline V gives CDR1 SQVTM, CDR2 ANQGSEA. This CDR3 reads CSVEEYRGREAFF. CDR3 in DNA: TGCAGCGTTGAAGAATACAGGGGGCGTGAAGCTTTCTTT.

V is TRBV9 and J is TRBJ2-7, with unresolved D. The CDR3 extends over 14 amino acids. Germline V gene sequence: CDR1 SGDLS, CDR2 YYNGEE. Trimming removed 0 bases at V and 0 bases at J, with 7 bases between. CDR3 residues: CASSVGVNSYEQYF. The CDR3 bases are TGTGCCAGCAGCGTAGGAGTAAACTCCTACGAGCAGTACTTC.

The genes are TRBV9 and TRBJ2-2; the match to TRBD2 covers 10 bases. CDR1 is SGDLS and CDR2 is YYNGEE in the germline V gene. Trimming removed 0 bases from V and 0 bases from J; junction bases left unmatched: 2. CDR3 length: 17 residues. The CDR3 here is CASSVVAGGPNTGELFF. CDR3 DNA sequence: TGTGCCAGCAGCGTAGTAGCGGGGGGCCCGAACACCGGGGAGCTGTTTTTT.

The rearrangement links TRBV9 to TRBJ2-5; D is possibly TRBD2 (7 bases). Trimming shortened V by 2 bases and J by 4 bases, and 9 bases separated the two germline ends. CDR1 and CDR2 (germline): SGDLS, YYNGEE. This CDR3 comprises 13 residues. The CDR3 sequence is CASSVGGPETQYF. CDR3 nucleotides: TGTGCCAGCAGCGTGGGGGGGCCAGAGACCCAGTACTTC.

The chain combines TRBV4-1 with TRBJ1-6; tentatively, D is TRBD1 (5 bases). There are 16 residues in the CDR3. Germline assignment: CDR1 MGHRA and CDR2 YSYEKL. V was shortened by 1 base and J by 7 bases, with 14 bases between the two germline ends. The CDR3 DNA reads as TGCGCCAGCAGCCAAGTGGATGGGGCAGCGAATTCACCCCTCCACTTT. Its protein product is CASSQVDGAANSPLHF.

This clone was seen just once. The rearrangement links TRBV19 to TRBJ2-5, with D maybe TRBD2 (5 bases). The CDR3 has 15 amino acids. Germline CDR1 LNHDA, CDR2 SQIVND (reference sequence). Between the trimmed V and J ends, which lost 1 base and 0 bases, there was a span of 9 bases. CDR3 DNA: TGTGCCAGTAGTATAGGTACGGGGTACCAAGAGACCCAGTACTTC. This sequence encodes CASSIGTGYQETQYF.